Listed below are T cell receptor beta chains from one sample, sequenced in a study of T cell repertoires in cytomegalovirus infection. In TCRdb, the reads were re-called with MiXCR into one record per CDR3 protein. The sample lists 630,000 or so distinct CDR3 sequences; 20% to 25% were seen once. Material: CD8+ T cells from PBMCs. Receptor source: a human donor in good health (CMV status not recorded). Some clones in this sample may be carry-over from other donors' samples. The CDR3 runs from the conserved cysteine through the conserved F or W. The order of the fields is CDR3 protein, CDR3 DNA, J gene, V gene, clone size, D gene. D genes are given only for firm matches. Only some rows state a clone size, as once, few, many or a class for expanded clones.

CDR3: CASSPPLRQLLETQYF
DNA: TGTGCCAGCAGTCCCCCTCTAAGGCAGTTACTGGAGACCCAGTACTTC
J: TRBJ2-5
V: TRBV6-2/TRBV6-3
size: few
D: .

CDR3: CASKDSTTYNEQFF
DNA: TGTGCCAGTAAGGATAGCACAACGTACAATGAGCAGTTCTTC
J: TRBJ2-1
V: TRBV19
size: .
D: .

CDR3: CASSWDRGPDTQYF
DNA: TGTGCCAGCAGTTGGGACAGGGGGCCAGATACGCAGTATTTT
J: TRBJ2-3
V: TRBV28
size: few
D: TRBD1

CDR3: CASSYTGWNEQFF
DNA: TGTGCCAGCAGTTACACAGGGTGGAATGAGCAGTTCTTC
J: TRBJ2-1
V: TRBV6-2/TRBV6-3
size: .
D: .

CDR3: CASSIVRRDRGRFSYEQYF
DNA: TGTGCCAGTAGTATCGTCCGGAGGGACAGGGGCCGGTTCTCCTACGAGCAGTACTTC
J: TRBJ2-7
V: TRBV19
size: many
D: TRBD1

CDR3: CASSPRSTTTNTGELFF
DNA: TGTGCCAGCAGCCCTAGGAGTACGACCACGAACACCGGGGAGCTGTTTTTT
J: TRBJ2-2
V: TRBV7-9
size: few
D: .

CDR3: CASSYLGGGGTDTQYF
DNA: TGTGCCAGCAGTTACTTGGGGGGAGGGGGCACAGATACGCAGTATTTT
J: TRBJ2-3
V: TRBV6-5
size: few
D: TRBD2

CDR3: CASSFTWAEAFF
DNA: TGTGCCAGCAGCTTTACATGGGCTGAAGCTTTCTTT
J: TRBJ1-1
V: TRBV7-9
size: .
D: .

CDR3: CASRPRGWNTEAFF
DNA: TGTGCCAGCAGACCTAGGGGTTGGAACACTGAAGCTTTCTTT
J: TRBJ1-1
V: TRBV6-6
size: few
D: .

CDR3: CASSWDAGGRNEQFF
DNA: TGTGCCAGCAGCTGGGATGCGGGGGGGCGCAATGAGCAGTTCTTC
J: TRBJ2-1
V: TRBV7-9
size: few
D: TRBD2

CDR3: CVSSTTGEFSQPQHF
DNA: TGTGTCAGCAGTACGACAGGGGAGTTTAGTCAGCCCCAGCATTTT
J: TRBJ1-5
V: TRBV7-4
size: .
D: TRBD1

CDR3: CASSYSEGNQPQHF
DNA: TGTGCCAGCAGTTACTCTGAGGGCAATCAGCCCCAGCATTTT
J: TRBJ1-5
V: TRBV6-5
size: many
D: .

CDR3: CAIRPSGGFGEQFF
DNA: TGTGCCATCAGGCCCAGCGGGGGGTTTGGAGAGCAGTTCTTC
J: TRBJ2-1
V: TRBV10-3
size: many
D: TRBD2

CDR3: CASSFWGETGELFF
DNA: TGTGCCAGCAGCTTTTGGGGAGAAACCGGGGAGCTGTTTTTT
J: TRBJ2-2
V: TRBV5-5
size: many
D: .

CDR3: CASSLIGGASETQYF
DNA: TGTGCCAGCAGCTTAATCGGGGGGGCTTCGGAGACCCAGTACTTC
J: TRBJ2-5
V: TRBV7-9
size: many
D: TRBD2

CDR3: CASSHCEVQGLGDQPQHF
DNA: TGCGCCAGCAGTCACTGCGAAGTGCAGGGGCTCGGGGATCAGCCCCAGCATTTT
J: TRBJ1-5
V: TRBV23-1
size: .
D: .

CDR3: CATSVGQGTAGELFF
DNA: TGTGCCACCTCCGTTGGACAGGGGACAGCCGGGGAGCTGTTTTTT
J: TRBJ2-2
V: TRBV15
size: .
D: TRBD1

CDR3: CSVEDLEGTNTGELFF
DNA: TGCAGCGTTGAAGATCTAGAGGGTACTAACACCGGGGAGCTGTTTTTT
J: TRBJ2-2
V: TRBV29-1
size: .
D: .

CDR3: CASSSDRAAEAFF
DNA: TGTGCCAGCAGCTCCGACAGGGCGGCTGAAGCTTTCTTT
J: TRBJ1-1
V: TRBV7-8
size: .
D: TRBD1

CDR3: CASSQRRGTQETQYF
DNA: TGTGCCAGCAGCCAAAGGCGGGGAACACAAGAGACCCAGTACTTC
J: TRBJ2-5
V: TRBV14
size: .
D: .

CDR3: CASSVGAGGGTEAFF
DNA: TGTGCCAGCAGCGTAGGGGCTGGAGGAGGGACTGAAGCTTTCTTT
J: TRBJ1-1
V: TRBV9
size: .
D: .

CDR3: CASSQEASEQFF
DNA: TGTGCCAGCAGCCAAGAGGCTAGCGAGCAGTTCTTC
J: TRBJ2-1
V: TRBV4-2
size: few
D: .

CDR3: CASSIGQGAIYEQYF
DNA: TGTGCCAGTAGTATAGGGCAGGGGGCCATCTACGAGCAGTACTTC
J: TRBJ2-7
V: TRBV19
size: .
D: TRBD1

CDR3: CASSLDRGATTDTQYF
DNA: TGTGCCAGCAGCTTAGATCGGGGGGCTACCACAGATACGCAGTATTTT
J: TRBJ2-3
V: TRBV7-2
size: .
D: .

CDR3: CASRGTGLGGEQFF
DNA: TGTGCCAGCAGGGGGACAGGTCTAGGGGGCGAGCAGTTCTTC
J: TRBJ2-1
V: TRBV27
size: .
D: TRBD1

CDR3: CASSLVAATLAANTDTQYF
DNA: TGTGCCAGCAGCTTAGTGGCAGCAACCCTAGCAGCCAACACAGATACGCAGTATTTT
J: TRBJ2-3
V: TRBV7-8
size: few
D: .

CDR3: CSVEDLDRHEQFF
DNA: TGCAGCGTTGAAGATCTGGATAGACATGAGCAGTTCTTC
J: TRBJ2-1
V: TRBV29-1
size: few
D: .

CDR3: CASRTSKETQYF
DNA: TGTGCCAGCAGAACTAGCAAAGAGACCCAGTACTTC
J: TRBJ2-5
V: TRBV6-2/TRBV6-3
size: many
D: .

CDR3: CASSSTSGEETQYF
DNA: TGTGCCAGCAGTTCGACTAGCGGGGAAGAGACCCAGTACTTC
J: TRBJ2-5
V: TRBV6-2/TRBV6-3
size: few
D: TRBD2

CDR3: CASRTGDRRF
DNA: TGTGCCAGCAGAACAGGGGATCGGAGGTTC
J: TRBJ2-7
V: TRBV11-2
size: .
D: TRBD1

CDR3: CASSQEVILSGNTIYF
DNA: TGTGCCAGCAGCCAAGAAGTGATACTCTCTGGAAACACCATATATTTT
J: TRBJ1-3
V: TRBV14
size: .
D: .

CDR3: CASSLEQGTVYGYTF
DNA: TGTGCCAGCAGCTTAGAGCAGGGGACAGTCTATGGCTACACCTTC
J: TRBJ1-2
V: TRBV7-2
size: many
D: TRBD1

CDR3: CASRTPRDGVENTEAFF
DNA: TGTGCCAGTAGAACTCCCCGGGACGGGGTAGAGAACACTGAAGCTTTCTTT
J: TRBJ1-1
V: TRBV19
size: many
D: .

CDR3: CASSLVIATDTQYF
DNA: TGCGCCAGCAGCTTGGTTATCGCCACAGATACGCAGTATTTT
J: TRBJ2-3
V: TRBV5-1
size: .
D: .

CDR3: CATLRGSRMNTEAFF
DNA: TGTGCCACCCTAAGGGGGTCTCGCATGAACACTGAAGCTTTCTTT
J: TRBJ1-1
V: TRBV19
size: few
D: .

CDR3: CASSSPGAPSSYNEQFF
DNA: TGTGCCAGCAGCTCACCCGGGGCTCCGAGCTCCTACAATGAGCAGTTCTTC
J: TRBJ2-1
V: TRBV7-6
size: many
D: .

CDR3: CAIGTYRGSNPEAFF
DNA: TGTGCCATCGGGACCTATCGGGGCAGCAATCCTGAAGCTTTCTTT
J: TRBJ1-1
V: TRBV7-2
size: many
D: .

CDR3: CASSYSKSVTYVETVQPQHF
DNA: TGTGCCAGCAGTTACTCGAAGAGTGTCACTTATGTGGAAACAGTTCAGCCCCAGCATTTT
J: TRBJ1-5
V: TRBV6-2/TRBV6-3
size: few
D: .

CDR3: CASSLGTGGTLSYNEQFF
DNA: TGTGCCAGCAGCTTAGGAACAGGGGGCACTCTCTCCTACAATGAGCAGTTCTTC
J: TRBJ2-1
V: TRBV7-6
size: many
D: TRBD1

CDR3: CSARELYRGRTEAFF
DNA: TGCAGTGCTAGAGAACTGTACAGGGGGAGGACTGAAGCTTTCTTT
J: TRBJ1-1
V: TRBV20-1
size: few
D: TRBD1

CDR3: CSVEANRDRTYNEQFF
DNA: TGCAGCGTTGAAGCCAACCGGGACAGAACATACAATGAGCAGTTCTTC
J: TRBJ2-1
V: TRBV29-1
size: .
D: TRBD1

CDR3: CASSSTGTGRNIQYF
DNA: TGTGCCAGCAGTTCTACCGGGACAGGGAGGAACATTCAGTACTTC
J: TRBJ2-4
V: TRBV6-8
size: .
D: TRBD1

CDR3: CASSWDSIFNGYTF
DNA: TGTGCCAGCAGTTGGGACAGTATATTCAATGGCTACACCTTC
J: TRBJ1-2
V: TRBV28
size: .
D: TRBD1

CDR3: CASSFNPFVLSYYNEQFF
DNA: TGTGCCAGCAGCTTTAACCCATTCGTACTGTCGTATTACAATGAGCAGTTCTTC
J: TRBJ2-1
V: TRBV7-2
size: many
D: .

CDR3: CASRPPGHSSTDTQYF
DNA: TGTGCCAGCAGACCCCCGGGACACTCTAGCACAGATACGCAGTATTTT
J: TRBJ2-3
V: TRBV28
size: many
D: .

CDR3: CSARPTGGERNIQYF
DNA: TGCAGTGCTAGACCGACAGGGGGCGAGAGAAACATTCAGTACTTC
J: TRBJ2-4
V: TRBV20-1
size: .
D: TRBD1

CDR3: CVSSSHRDTPLNEQFF
DNA: TGTGTCAGCAGCTCCCACCGGGACACCCCCTTGAATGAGCAGTTCTTC
J: TRBJ2-1
V: TRBV7-2
size: .
D: .

CDR3: CSVFSRGPEAFF
DNA: TGCAGCGTCTTCTCCCGAGGGCCTGAAGCTTTCTTT
J: TRBJ1-1
V: TRBV29-1
size: .
D: .

CDR3: CASSYRGVRNQPQHF
DNA: TGTGCCAGCAGTTACAGGGGGGTAAGGAATCAGCCCCAGCATTTT
J: TRBJ1-5
V: TRBV28
size: few
D: TRBD1

CDR3: CASSKSGTSGSGEQYF
DNA: TGTGCCAGCAGCAAATCCGGGACTAGCGGATCCGGGGAGCAGTACTTC
J: TRBJ2-7
V: TRBV7-4
size: .
D: TRBD2

CDR3: CASSYGGDKNTEAFF
DNA: TGTGCCAGCAGTTACGGGGGGGATAAGAACACTGAAGCTTTCTTT
J: TRBJ1-1
V: TRBV6-8
size: .
D: .

CDR3: CASSLDGATLLSTDTQYF
DNA: TGCGCCAGCAGCTTGGATGGAGCAACGTTACTTAGCACAGATACGCAGTATTTT
J: TRBJ2-3
V: TRBV5-1
size: .
D: .

CDR3: CSAWDGGTEAFF
DNA: TGCAGCGCCTGGGACGGGGGGACTGAAGCTTTCTTT
J: TRBJ1-1
V: TRBV29-1
size: .
D: .

CDR3: CASSFQTGIMNTEAFF
DNA: TGTGCCAGCAGTTTTCAGACAGGCATCATGAACACTGAAGCTTTCTTT
J: TRBJ1-1
V: TRBV12-3/TRBV12-4
size: many
D: .

CDR3: CASSLAPQRAFLLGETQYF
DNA: TGTGCCAGCAGCTTGGCCCCCCAGCGGGCTTTTCTATTGGGAGAGACCCAGTACTTC
J: TRBJ2-5
V: TRBV5-4
size: .
D: .

CDR3: CASSYSTGNQPQHF
DNA: TGTGCCAGCAGTTACTCGACGGGGAATCAGCCCCAGCATTTT
J: TRBJ1-5
V: TRBV6-5
size: many
D: .

CDR3: CASSQIAGGPPGANVLTF
DNA: TGTGCCAGCAGCCAAATAGCGGGGGGCCCCCCTGGGGCCAACGTCCTGACTTTC
J: TRBJ2-6
V: TRBV14
size: many
D: TRBD2